The 8 T cell receptor beta chains reported below all come from one sample, sequenced in a study of blood T cell repertoires in COVID-19. TCRdb's copy holds only in-frame clones and misses some; the assay was immunoSEQ multiplex PCR. The sample contains some 200,000 clones, approximately 85% of which appear only once. Sequences were obtained from peripheral blood. The source of these receptors is an elderly woman with acute or convalescent COVID-19.

This sequence joins TRBV24-1 and TRBJ1-1, with a possible D match to TRBD1 (5 bases). CDR3 size: 15 residues. V shed 2 bases and J shed 10 bases, with 19 bases lying between them. Germline values: CDR1 KGHDR, CDR2 SFDVKD. CDR3 DNA sequence: TGTGCCACCAGTGATTCGGGAGGGGCACCACGAGGAGCTTTCTTT. This sequence encodes CATSDSGGAPRGAFF.

J is TRBJ1-2 and V is TRBV19; 7 bases map to TRBD1. Germline lookup yields CDR1 LNHDA and CDR2 SQIVND (reference sequence). The trim removed 7 bases at V and 0 bases at J, leaving 5 bases unmatched. This CDR3 contains 14 residues. The CDR3 region is CASTRGATNYGYTF. The CDR3 region has the DNA TGTGCCAGTACCAGGGGGGCCACTAACTATGGCTACACCTTC. Looking up the rest from reference TRBV19 and TRBJ1-2 gives the full variable domain: DGGITQSPKYLFRKEGQNVTLSCEQNLNHDAMYWYRQDPGQGLRLIYYSQIVNDFQKGDIAEGYSVSREKKESFPLTVTSAQKNPTAFYLCASTRGATNYGYTFGSGTRLTVV.

The V gene is TRBV15, the J gene TRBJ2-4; D possibly corresponds to TRBD2 (6 bases). The germline V gene has CDR1 LNHNV and CDR2 YYDKDF (reference sequence). There are 11 residues in the CDR3. Trimming took off 1 base at V and 11 bases at J, with 6 bases between the two ends. The CDR3 nucleotides are TGTGCCACCAGCAGAGGACTAGTTCAGTACTTC. It specifies CATSRGLVQYF.

The chain uses TRBV18 and TRBJ1-4, with 9 bases matching TRBD1. The CDR3 length is 17 residues. From germline, CDR1 is KGHSH and CDR2 LQKENI. Trimming at V came to 4 bases and at J to 1 base, leaving 7 bases not matched to a gene. The CDR3: CASSLSGTGRTNEKLFF. CDR3 coding DNA: TGTGCCAGCTCACTCTCCGGGACAGGGAGAACTAATGAAAAACTGTTTTTT.

The count of this clone is one. The J gene is TRBJ1-6, the V gene TRBV20-1; D is unresolved. Germline CDR1 DFQATT, CDR2 SNEGSKA (reference sequence). Trimming shortened V by 3 bases and J by 10 bases, and 7 bases separated the two germline ends. CDR3 length equals 11 residues. The CDR3 sequence is CSASAGSPLHF. In DNA, the CDR3 is TGCAGTGCTAGCGCGGGATCACCCCTCCACTTT.

The J gene is TRBJ2-2, the V gene TRBV11-3; 8 nucleotides match TRBD1. Germline CDR1 is SGHNT and CDR2 is YENEEA. The CDR3 has 14 residues. V lost 4 bases and J lost 6; bases outside the gene matches: 4. CDR3 in DNA: TGTGCCAGCAGCTGGGGACAGGCGGCCGGGGAGCTGTTTTTT. The encoded protein is CASSWGQAAGELFF.

V gene TRBV4-2 combines with J gene TRBJ2-2, with D perhaps matching TRBD2 (6 bases). Deletions cut 0 bases from V and 1 base from J, with 15 bases between. The length of the CDR3 is 18 residues. Germline V CDR1 and CDR2: LGHNA, YNFKEQ. In nucleotides, the CDR3 is TGTGCCAGCAGCCAAGAGGTCCGCGGGATAGGGAACACCGGGGAGCTGTTTTTT. Protein: CASSQEVRGIGNTGELFF.

The chain employs TRBV6-6 and TRBJ2-6, with unresolved D. V was cut by 6 bases and J by 4 bases, with 16 bases left in between. CDR1 MNHNY and CDR2 SVGAGI come from the germline V gene (reference sequence). The length of the CDR3 is 16 residues. The chain's CDR3 is CASSSDYASGANVLTF. The CDR3, as DNA: TGTGCCAGCAGCTCAGATTACGCCTCCGGGGCCAACGTCCTGACTTTC.